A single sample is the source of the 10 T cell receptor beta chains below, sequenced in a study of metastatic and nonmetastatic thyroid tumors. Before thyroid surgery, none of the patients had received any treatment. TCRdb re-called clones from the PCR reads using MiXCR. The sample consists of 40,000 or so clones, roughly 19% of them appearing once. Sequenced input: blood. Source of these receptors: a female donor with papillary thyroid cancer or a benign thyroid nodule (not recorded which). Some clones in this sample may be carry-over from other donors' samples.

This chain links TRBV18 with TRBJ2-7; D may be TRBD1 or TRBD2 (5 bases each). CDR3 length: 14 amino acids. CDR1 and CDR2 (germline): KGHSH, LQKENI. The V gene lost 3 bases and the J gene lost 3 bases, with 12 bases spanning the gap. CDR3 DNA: TGTGCCAGCTCACCCCGGGACGACCTCTACGAGCAGTACTTC. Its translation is CASSPRDDLYEQYF.

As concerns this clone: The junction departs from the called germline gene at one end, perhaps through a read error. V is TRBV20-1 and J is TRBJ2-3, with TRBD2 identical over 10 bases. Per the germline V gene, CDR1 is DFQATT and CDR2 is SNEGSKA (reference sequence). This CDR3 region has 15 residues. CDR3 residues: CSAPLAGWSTYTQYF. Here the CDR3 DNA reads TGCAGTGCGCCACTAGCGGGATGGAGCACATATACGCAGTATTTT.

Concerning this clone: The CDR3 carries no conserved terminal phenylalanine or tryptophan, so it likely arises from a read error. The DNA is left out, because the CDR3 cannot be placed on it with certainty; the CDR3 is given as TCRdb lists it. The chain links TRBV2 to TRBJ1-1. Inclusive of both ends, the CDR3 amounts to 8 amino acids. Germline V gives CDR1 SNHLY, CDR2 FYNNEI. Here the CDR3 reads CASTLGWQ.

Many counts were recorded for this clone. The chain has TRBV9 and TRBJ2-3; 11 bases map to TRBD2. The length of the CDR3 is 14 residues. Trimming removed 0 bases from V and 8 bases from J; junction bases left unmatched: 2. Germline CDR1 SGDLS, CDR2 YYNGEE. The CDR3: CASSVGLAGGTQYF. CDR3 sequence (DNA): TGTGCCAGCAGCGTAGGGCTAGCGGGAGGTACGCAGTATTTT.

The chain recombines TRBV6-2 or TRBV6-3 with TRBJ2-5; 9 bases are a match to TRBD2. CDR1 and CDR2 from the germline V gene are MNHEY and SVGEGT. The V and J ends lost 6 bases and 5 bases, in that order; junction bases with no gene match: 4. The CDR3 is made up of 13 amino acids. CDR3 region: CASRRGTSETQYF. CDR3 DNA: TGTGCCAGCAGACGAGGGACTAGCGAGACCCAGTACTTC.

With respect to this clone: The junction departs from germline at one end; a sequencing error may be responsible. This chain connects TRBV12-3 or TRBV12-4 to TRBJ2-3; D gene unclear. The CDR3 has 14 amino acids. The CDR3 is CAISSVRVTRSQYF. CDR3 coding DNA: TGTGCCATCAGTTCGGTACGGGTAACGAGGTCGCAGTATTTT.

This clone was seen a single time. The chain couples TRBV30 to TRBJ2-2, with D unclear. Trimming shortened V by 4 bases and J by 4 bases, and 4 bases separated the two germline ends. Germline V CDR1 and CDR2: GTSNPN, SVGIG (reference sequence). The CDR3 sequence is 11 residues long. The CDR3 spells CAWTVTGELFF. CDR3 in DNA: TGTGCCTGGACTGTCACCGGGGAGCTGTTTTTT. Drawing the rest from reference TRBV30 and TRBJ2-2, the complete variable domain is SQTIHQWPATLVQPVGSPLSLECTVEGTSNPNLYWYRQAAGRGLQLLFYSVGIGQISSEVPQNLSASRPQDRQFILSSKKLLLSDSGFYLCAWTVTGELFFGEGSRLTVL.

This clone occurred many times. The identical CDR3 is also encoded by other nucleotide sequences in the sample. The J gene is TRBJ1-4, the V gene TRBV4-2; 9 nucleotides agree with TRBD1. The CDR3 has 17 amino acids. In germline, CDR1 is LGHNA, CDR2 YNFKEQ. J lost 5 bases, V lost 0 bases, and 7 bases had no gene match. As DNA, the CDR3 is TGTGCCAGCAGCCAAGAAGGTCGAGGGACAGGGAATGAAAAACTGTTTTTT. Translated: CASSQEGRGTGNEKLFF.

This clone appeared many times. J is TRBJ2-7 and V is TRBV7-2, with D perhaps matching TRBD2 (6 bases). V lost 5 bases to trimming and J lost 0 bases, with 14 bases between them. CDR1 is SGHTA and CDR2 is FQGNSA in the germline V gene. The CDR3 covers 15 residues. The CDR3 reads CASSVSSASSYEQYF. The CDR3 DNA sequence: TGTGCCAGCAGCGTATCTAGCGCCAGCTCCTACGAGCAGTACTTC.

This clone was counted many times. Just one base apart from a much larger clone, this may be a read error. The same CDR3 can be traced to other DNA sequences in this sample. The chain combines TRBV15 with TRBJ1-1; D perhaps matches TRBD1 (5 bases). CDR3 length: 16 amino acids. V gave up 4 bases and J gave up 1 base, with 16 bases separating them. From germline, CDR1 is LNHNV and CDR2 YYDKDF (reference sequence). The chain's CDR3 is CATSKDLRGENTEAFF. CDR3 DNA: TGTGCCACCAGCAAAGATTTACGAGGGGAGAACACTGAAGCTTTCTTT.